Below are 14 T cell receptor beta chains sequenced from a single sample in a study of regulatory T cells in long-lasting Graves disease. Time point specified: newly diagnosed GD, antithyroid drugs for less than 3 months. PBMC-extracted RNA yielded the TCR library. Construction of the TCR beta libraries employed iRepertoire HTBI primers in conjunction with Arm-PCR of CDR3 regions. TCRdb fed the multiplex PCR reads into MiXCR, producing one record per CDR3 protein. Of roughly 320,000 distinct CDR3 sequences in the sample, over 15% are singletons; the top ten hold about 32%. The sample was also reused in another study, on T cells in Graves' hyperthyroidism and ophthalmopathy.

Sequenced material: peripheral blood mononuclear cells (PBMCs), taken at new diagnosis, from a patient treated with antithyroid drugs. The receptors stem from a man aged 35-49 years with Graves disease.

This clonotype occurred a few times. CDR3 bases: TGCGCCAGCAGCCAAGGTCCCTTTAGCGGGGGGTACCAAGAGACCCAGTACTTC. Its translation: CASSQGPFSGGYQETQYF. The rearrangement links TRBV4-1 to TRBJ2-5; 10 bases fit TRBD2. Germline V gene lookup returns CDR1 MGHRA and CDR2 YSYEKL. J gave up 0 bases and V 1 base, and 8 bases lay outside the gene matches. This CDR3 is 18 amino acids long.

V usage is TRBV7-3 and J usage is TRBJ2-2; TRBD2 matches at 7 bases. Germline V gene data show CDR1 as SGHTA and CDR2 as FQGTGA. CDR3 length: 15 amino acids. V was clipped by 0 bases and J by 5 bases; unmatched bases: 3. In nucleotides, the CDR3 is TGTGCCAGCAGCTTAACCCAGCGGGGAACCGGGGAGCTGTTTTTT. Its protein product is CASSLTQRGTGELFF. Based on the CDR3 plus reference TRBV7-3 and TRBJ2-2, the full variable domain is GAGVSQTPSNKVTEKGKYVELRCDPISGHTALYWYRQSLGQGPEFLIYFQGTGAADDSGLPNDRFFAVRPEGSVSTLKIQRTERGDSAVYLCASSLTQRGTGELFFGEGSRLTVL.

This chain links TRBV9 with TRBJ2-5; either TRBD1 or TRBD2 may fit D (6 bases each). Germline V gene data show CDR1 as SGDLS and CDR2 as YYNGEE. V was clipped by 4 bases and J by 11 bases, with 33 bases between them. The CDR3 is 18 amino acids. This CDR3 is CASSSHPVTGGAYNEQYF. CDR3 coding DNA: TGTGCCAGCAGCTCCCACCCCGTGACAGGAGGGGCCTACAATGAGCAGTACTTC.

This clonotype was observed at least ten times. V gene TRBV4-2 combines with J gene TRBJ1-4; TRBD1 aligns across 7 bases. The CDR3 has 13 amino acids. J lost 8 bases, V lost 8 bases, and 8 bases had no gene match. CDR1 and CDR2 (germline): LGHNA, YNFKEQ. CDR3 region: CASGDRAGEKLFF. CDR3 sequence (DNA): TGTGCCAGCGGCGACAGGGCGGGGGAAAAACTGTTTTTT.

This clonotype has a count of ten or more. The chain uses TRBV12-5 and TRBJ1-5, with TRBD1 as a possible D gene (5 bases). The germline V and J ends were trimmed by 3 bases and 0 bases, with 9 bases remaining between them. CDR3 length: 15 amino acids. Germline lookup yields CDR1 LGHNT and CDR2 FRNRAP. The CDR3 coding sequence is TGTGCTAGTGGTTTAGTAACAGGTAGCAATCAGCCCCAGCATTTT. This encodes CASGLVTGSNQPQHF.

This clonotype was recorded at least ten times. The gene calls are TRBV12-3 or TRBV12-4 and TRBJ1-1; unclear D gene. With 0 bases removed from V and 6 bases from J, the gap between germline ends came to 2 bases. The CDR3 sequence is 11 residues long. CDR3 sequence: CASSLASEAFF. The CDR3 DNA reads as TGTGCCAGCAGTTTAGCGTCTGAAGCTTTCTTT.

This chain joins TRBV5-1 and TRBJ2-3; 10 nucleotides match TRBD2. This CDR3 is built from 16 residues. Per the germline V gene, CDR1 is SGHRS and CDR2 is YFSETQ. Losses at the gene ends were 4 bases for V and 2 bases for J; bases not matched to a gene: 7. The CDR3 protein is CASSPGLAANTDTQYF. The CDR3 nucleotides read TGCGCCAGCAGCCCCGGACTAGCGGCAAACACAGATACGCAGTATTTT.

The chain has TRBV30 and TRBJ1-2; D gene uncertain. This CDR3 spans 13 amino acids. Germline CDR1 is GTSNPN and CDR2 is SVGIG (reference sequence). V lost 1 base, J lost 8 bases, and 14 bases lay in between. CDR3 loop: CAWSEGRLGGYTF. The CDR3 DNA follows: TGTGCCTGGAGTGAAGGACGCCTCGGCGGCTACACCTTC.

As DNA, the CDR3 is TGTGCCAGCAGGCAAGGACTAGCGGGGACAGATACGCAGTATTTT. It yields the protein CASRQGLAGTDTQYF. The chain combines TRBV2 with TRBJ2-3, with 12 bases identical to TRBD2. Germline-derived CDR1 and CDR2 are SNHLY and FYNNEI. Trimming took 6 bases from V and 3 from J; bases not matched to a gene: 4. The CDR3 is made up of 15 amino acids.

This clonotype was found many times. The rearrangement links TRBV11-1 to TRBJ2-7; 7 bases map to TRBD2. With 0 bases clipped from V and 3 bases from J, the junction kept 8 bases outside the gene matches. This CDR3 comprises 16 residues. Germline V gives CDR1 SGHAT, CDR2 FQDESV (reference sequence). CDR3 sequence (DNA): TGTGCCAGCAGCTTAGCGGCCGGGAGGACGTACTACGAGCAGTACTTC. It encodes CASSLAAGRTYYEQYF.

This chain joins TRBV18 and TRBJ1-5; D is ambiguous. Trimming pared 8 bases from V and 6 bases from J, leaving 14 bases between. Germline-derived CDR1 and CDR2 are KGHSH and LQKENI. The CDR3 extends over 13 amino acids. Here the CDR3 reads CASSQTQGQPQHF. In DNA form, the CDR3 reads TGTGCCAGCAGTCAAACTCAAGGTCAGCCCCAGCATTTT.

This clonotype was seen a handful of times. V usage is TRBV15 and J usage is TRBJ2-3; D possibly corresponds to TRBD1 (6 bases). There are 17 residues in the CDR3. The ends were cut back, 0 bases at V and 4 bases at J, with 17 bases in the middle. Germline lookup yields CDR1 LNHNV and CDR2 YYDKDF (reference sequence). CDR3 DNA: TGTGCCACCAGCAGAGATGGGGGCCTGTTAGTCGCAGATACGCAGTATTTT. It translates to CATSRDGGLLVADTQYF.

This clonotype appeared many times. The chain employs TRBV12-3 or TRBV12-4 and TRBJ2-3; a possible D gene is TRBD1 (5 bases). The CDR3 has 16 amino acids. V dropped 5 bases and J dropped 0 bases, with 15 bases sitting between them. CDR3 DNA sequence: TGTGCCAGCAGTAAAGGGCAGGGAACTAGCACAGATACGCAGTATTTT. Translating gives CASSKGQGTSTDTQYF.

This clonotype was picked up many times. The chain employs TRBV2 and TRBJ2-3; D is ambiguous. CDR1 and CDR2 from the germline V gene are SNHLY and FYNNEI. This CDR3 is built from 11 residues. V was clipped by 2 bases and J by 6 bases, with 3 bases between them. In DNA form, the CDR3 reads TGTGCCAGCAGTGAACAGGATACGCAGTATTTT. It translates to CASSEQDTQYF.